These 2 T cell receptor beta chains were all obtained from the same sample, sequenced in a study of blood T cell repertoires in COVID-19. Sequencing used immunoSEQ multiplex PCR; TCRdb keeps in-frame clones, though not all of them. This table has roughly 73,000 clones, about 88% appearing once. Sequenced input: peripheral blood. The source of these receptors is a man between 65 and 79 years old with active COVID-19.

The rearrangement links TRBV6-2 or TRBV6-3 to TRBJ1-1, with D unresolved. There are 11 residues in the CDR3. Germline CDR1 is MNHEY and CDR2 is SVGEGT. The germline V and J ends were trimmed by 4 bases and 8 bases, with 8 bases remaining between them. The CDR3 nucleotides are TGTGCCAGCAGTTTCCCCGGGGAAGCTTTCTTT. Its translation: CASSFPGEAFF.

The chain recombines TRBV7-2 with TRBJ1-2, with D possibly TRBD1 on 5 matching bases. There are 15 residues in the CDR3. Germline CDR1 SGHTA, CDR2 FQGNSA. V was trimmed by 5 bases and J by 2 bases, leaving 15 bases between them. CDR3: CASSLDDSPNYGYTF. CDR3 nucleotide sequence: TGTGCCAGCAGCCTAGACGACAGTCCCAACTATGGCTACACCTTC.